This T cell receptor (beta chain) was obtained from a study of OX40 agonist ivuxolimab in advanced cancers. On the study more broadly: Dose-escalation patients were diagnosed with hepatocellular carcinoma, melanoma, renal cell cancer or head and neck cancer. Patients were roughly 87% male with ages about 23 to 90, mean 60.

Repertoires were generated with immunoSEQ multiplex PCR, while TCRdb's copy carries only in-frame clones and drops some. Counted here are 65,000 to 100,000 clones, around 88% occurring once; the ten biggest clones make up roughly 0.71%. General study points: No antigen was identified for the clonally expanded peripheral T cells. The study found among the lowest clonal expansion in partial responders at 0.1-3.0 mg/kg.

On this clone: Its antigen is unknown.

J was trimmed by 9 bases and V by 7 bases; bases with no gene match: 7. CDR1 and CDR2 (germline): MNHEY, SVGAGI. The CDR3 spans 14 residues. V is TRBV6-5 and J is TRBJ2-1; 12 nucleotides line up with TRBD2. The sample was CD4+ or CD8+ T cells sorted from blood, taken in a trial of the OX40 agonist ivuxolimab. The sequence was collected from an adult with an advanced solid tumor such as melanoma, head and neck, liver or kidney cancer. Here the CDR3 reads CASTQTSGRGEQFF. The CDR3, as DNA: TGTGCCAGCACCCAGACTAGCGGGAGAGGTGAGCAGTTCTTC.